The entry below describes one T cell receptor beta chain. This entry belongs to a study of CD8 T cells in Susac syndrome. It was with random hexamers that about 0.45 to 1 ug RNA was reverse transcribed. Amplification of the TCR beta CDR3 was carried out by immunoSEQ multiplex PCR, which spanned a total of 54 Vbeta and 13 Jbeta segments. TCRdb re-called the immunoSEQ multiplex PCR reads through MiXCR, storing one row per CDR3 protein. The repertoire consists of hundreds of thousands of distinct CDR3 sequences, with 75% to 90% occurring once and the leading ten covering 0.09% to 0.15%. The CDR3 sequence is 15 residues long. The ends were cut back, 5 bases at V and 0 bases at J, with 11 bases in the middle. Germline CDR1 MGHRA, CDR2 YSYEKL. Treatment-naive patients with stable or active relapsing-remitting disease served as multiple sclerosis controls. Negative isolation yielded the CD8+ and CD4+ T cells, while FACS enriched the TEMRA cells.

Sequencing input: CD8+ T cells from PBMCs. The source is a human donor with multiple sclerosis. The chain uses TRBV4-1 and TRBJ2-1, with D unclear. The CDR3: CASSYLDTSYNEQFF. CDR3 nucleotides: TGCGCCAGCAGCTACCTAGATACCTCCTACAATGAGCAGTTCTTC.